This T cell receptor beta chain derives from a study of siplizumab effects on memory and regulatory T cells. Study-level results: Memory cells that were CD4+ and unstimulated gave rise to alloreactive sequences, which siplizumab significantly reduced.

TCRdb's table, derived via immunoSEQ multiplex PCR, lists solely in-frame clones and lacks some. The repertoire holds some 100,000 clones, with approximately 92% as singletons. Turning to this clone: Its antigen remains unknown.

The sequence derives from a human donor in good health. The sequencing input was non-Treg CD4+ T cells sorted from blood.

In DNA, the CDR3 is TGTGCCAGCAGCTCCGACTGGAACACCGGGGAGCTGTTTTTT. Protein sequence: CASSSDWNTGELFF. The genes are TRBV7-7 and TRBJ2-2, with D hard to call. CDR3 size: 14 residues. V dropped 4 bases and J dropped 1 base, with 7 bases sitting between them. The germline gives CDR1 SSHAT, CDR2 FNYEAQ (reference sequence). The entire variable domain, with the rest obtained from reference TRBV7-7 and TRBJ2-2, is as follows: GAGVSQSPRYKVTKRGQDVTLRCDPISSHATLYWYQQALGQGPEFLTYFNYEAQPDKSGLPSDRFSAERPEGSISTLTIQRTEQRDSAMYRCASSSDWNTGELFFGEGSRLTVL.